A single sample is the source of the 6 T cell receptor beta chains below, sequenced in a study of T cells in tuberculosis. As for time point: new active TB diagnosis, blood taken before or within 7 days of starting treatment. Clones were sequenced by immunoSEQ multiplex PCR, and TCRdb holds only the in-frame ones, with some missing. The table has about 30,000 clones, about 90% seen once. This sample comprised PBMCs, obtained at tuberculosis diagnosis. These receptors were taken from an adult with tuberculosis.

The V and J genes are TRBV2 and TRBJ1-2, with D uncertain. This CDR3 is 13 amino acids long. Between the trimmed V and J ends, which lost 4 bases and 4 bases, there was a span of 10 bases. Germline-derived CDR1 and CDR2 are SNHLY and FYNNEI. CDR3 in DNA: TGTGCCAGCAGTGTTCAGGCCACCTATGGCTACACCTTC. Encoded protein: CASSVQATYGYTF.

The rearrangement joins TRBV10-1 to TRBJ2-2; possible D gene TRBD1, 6 bases. CDR3 length equals 17 residues. The germline gives CDR1 WNHNN, CDR2 SYGVQD (reference sequence). V lost 6 bases and J lost 0, with 17 bases in between. CDR3 coding DNA: TGCGCCAGCAGCGGGGACACCATCGACGCGAACACCGGGGAGCTGTTTTTT. The encoded protein is CASSGDTIDANTGELFF.

This clone is a singleton in its sample. V and J are TRBV28 and TRBJ2-1; 13 nucleotides agree with TRBD2. In germline, CDR1 is MDHEN, CDR2 SYDVKM. This CDR3 spans 16 amino acids. V gave up 6 bases and J gave up 6 bases; unmatched junction bases: 8. DNA for the CDR3: TGTGCCAGCAGCCCACCGGGACTAGCGGGGACCAATGAGCAGTTCTTC. Residues: CASSPPGLAGTNEQFF. The full variable domain, with the rest looked up from reference TRBV28 and TRBJ2-1, is DVKVTQSSRYLVKRTGEKVFLECVQDMDHENMFWYRQDPGLGLRLIYFSYDVKMKEKGDIPEGYSVSREKKERFSLILESASTNQTSMYLCASSPPGLAGTNEQFFGPGTRLTVL.

This rearrangement joins TRBV19 to TRBJ2-1, with TRBD2 matching 12 bases. This CDR3 has 15 amino acids. The junction had 9 bases not matched to a gene; V was cut back by 7 bases and J by 8 bases. Germline V CDR1 and CDR2: LNHDA, SQIVND (reference sequence). DNA of the CDR3: TGTGCCAGTACCCCTCTAGCGGGGGGGCTCGATGAGCAGTTCTTC. This encodes CASTPLAGGLDEQFF.

The chain couples TRBV19 to TRBJ1-3; possible D gene TRBD1, 5 bases. The CDR3 loop spans 15 amino acids. CDR1 is LNHDA, CDR2 SQIVND, per germline (reference sequence). V was trimmed by 3 bases and J by 0 bases, leaving 9 bases between them. CDR3 amino acids: CASSMGRDSGNTIYF. CDR3 nucleotides: TGTGCCAGTAGTATGGGGCGGGACTCTGGAAACACCATATATTTT.

The rearrangement joins TRBV30 to TRBJ1-2; possible D gene TRBD1, 6 bases. Germline values: CDR1 GTSNPN, CDR2 SVGIG (reference sequence). The V and J ends lost 4 bases and 4 bases respectively, with 10 bases between them. This CDR3 is 12 amino acids long. The CDR3 DNA reads TGTGCCTGGACCACGACAGGCTATGGCTACACCTTC. Translating gives CAWTTTGYGYTF.